The clone carrying this T cell receptor (beta chain) has ten or more counts. Its antigen is unknown. This entry belongs to a study of T cell repertoires in cytomegalovirus infection. TCRdb processed the reads anew with MiXCR; each CDR3 protein has one entry. The table has hundreds of thousands of distinct CDR3 sequences, around 31% seen once; the top ten hold about 18%. Study observations and caveats: The study found HLA-C-restricted CMV-specific TCR beta clonotypes dominating the ex vivo response.

The CDR3 contains 18 residues. Losses at the gene ends were 5 bases for V and 1 base for J; bases not matched to a gene: 10. Germline loops: CDR1 SGHTA, CDR2 FQGNSA. The chain employs TRBV7-2 and TRBJ2-1; 11 positions agree with TRBD2. The origin of this receptor is a human donor in good health (CMV status not recorded). Some clones in this sample may be carry-over from other donors' samples. The sample here was cultured PBMCs, taken from culture after CMV antigen stimulation. Here the CDR3 reads CASSRPGTSGQSYNEQFF. The CDR3 region has the DNA TGTGCCAGCAGCCGACCCGGGACTAGCGGACAATCCTACAATGAGCAGTTCTTC.